This T cell receptor beta chain was found in a study of cytomegalovirus exposure and HLA in healthy donors. Researchers ran the PCR with 60 Vbeta and 13 Jbeta primers. Sequenced by immunoSEQ multiplex PCR; TCRdb stores in-frame clones only, minus some. The data contain roughly 97,000 clones, nearly 80% of them singletons. The CDR3 extends over 13 amino acids. The V gene's germline CDR1 is MNHNS and CDR2 SASEGT. Trimming stripped 8 bases from V and 1 base from J, with 11 bases between. Sequenced material: PBMCs. The chain recombines TRBV6-1 with TRBJ1-1; D perhaps matches TRBD1 (5 bases). This sequence was found in a man aged 55-75 years in good health and CMV-seropositive. The CDR3 DNA is TGTGCCAGCGCCACGCAGGGGAACACTGAAGCTTTCTTT. It is translated as CASATQGNTEAFF.